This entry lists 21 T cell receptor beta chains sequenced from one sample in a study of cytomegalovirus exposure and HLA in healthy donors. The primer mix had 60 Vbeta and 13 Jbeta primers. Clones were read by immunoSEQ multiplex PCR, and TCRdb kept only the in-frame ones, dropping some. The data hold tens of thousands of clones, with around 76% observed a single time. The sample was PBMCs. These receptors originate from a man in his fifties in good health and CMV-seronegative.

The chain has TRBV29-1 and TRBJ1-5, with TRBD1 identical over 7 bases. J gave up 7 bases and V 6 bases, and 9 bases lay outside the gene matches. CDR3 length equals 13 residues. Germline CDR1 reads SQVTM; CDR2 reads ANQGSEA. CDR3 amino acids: CSVSQGTRQPQHF. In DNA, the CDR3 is TGCAGCGTGTCACAGGGGACGCGGCAGCCCCAGCATTTT.

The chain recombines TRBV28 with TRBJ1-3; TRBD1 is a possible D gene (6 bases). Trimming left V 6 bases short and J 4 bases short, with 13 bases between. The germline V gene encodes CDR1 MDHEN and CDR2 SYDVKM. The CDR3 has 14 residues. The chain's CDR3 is CASSLTQGGNTIYF. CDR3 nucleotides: TGTGCCAGCAGCCTCACCCAGGGGGGAAACACCATATATTTT.

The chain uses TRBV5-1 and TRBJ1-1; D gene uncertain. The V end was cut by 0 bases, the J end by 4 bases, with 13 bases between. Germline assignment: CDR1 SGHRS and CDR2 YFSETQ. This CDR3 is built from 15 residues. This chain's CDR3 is CASSLERRGSTEAFF. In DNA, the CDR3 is TGCGCCAGCAGCTTGGAGCGGCGGGGATCCACTGAAGCTTTCTTT.

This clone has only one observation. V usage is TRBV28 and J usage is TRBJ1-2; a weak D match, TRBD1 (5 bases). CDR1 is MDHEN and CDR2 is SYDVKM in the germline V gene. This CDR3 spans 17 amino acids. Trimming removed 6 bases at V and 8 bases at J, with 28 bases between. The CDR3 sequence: CASSLPQGTQIFKGYTF. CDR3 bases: TGTGCCAGCAGCCTCCCCCAGGGTACCCAAATCTTTAAGGGCTACACCTTC.

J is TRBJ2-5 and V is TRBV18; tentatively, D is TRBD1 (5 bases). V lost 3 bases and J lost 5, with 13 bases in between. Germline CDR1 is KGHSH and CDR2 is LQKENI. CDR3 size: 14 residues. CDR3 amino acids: CASSPQGVGETQYF. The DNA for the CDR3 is TGTGCCAGCTCACCTCAGGGTGTTGGGGAGACCCAGTACTTC.

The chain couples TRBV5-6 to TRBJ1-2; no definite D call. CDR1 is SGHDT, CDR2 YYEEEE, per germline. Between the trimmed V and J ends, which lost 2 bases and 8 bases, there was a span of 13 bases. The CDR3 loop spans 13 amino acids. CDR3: CASSFENGQGYTF. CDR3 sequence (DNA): TGTGCCAGCAGCTTCGAAAATGGGCAGGGCTACACCTTC.

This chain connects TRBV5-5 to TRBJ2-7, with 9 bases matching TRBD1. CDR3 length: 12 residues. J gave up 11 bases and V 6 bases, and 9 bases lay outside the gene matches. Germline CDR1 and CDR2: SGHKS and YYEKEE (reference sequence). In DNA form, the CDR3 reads TGTGCCAGCACTCGGGACAGGGACGTAAAGTACTTC. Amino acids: CASTRDRDVKYF.

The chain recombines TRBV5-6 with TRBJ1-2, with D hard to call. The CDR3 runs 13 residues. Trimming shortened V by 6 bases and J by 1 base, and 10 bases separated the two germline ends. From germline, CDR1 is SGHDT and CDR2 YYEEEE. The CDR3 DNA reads TGTGCCAGCACATTGGGAGATAACTATGGCTACACCTTC. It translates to CASTLGDNYGYTF. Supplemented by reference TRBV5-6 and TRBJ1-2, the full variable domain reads DAGVTQSPTHLIKTRGQQVTLRCSPKSGHDTVSWYQQALGQGPQFIFQYYEEEERQRGNFPDRFSGHQFPNYSSELNVNALLLGDSALYLCASTLGDNYGYTFGSGTRLTVV.

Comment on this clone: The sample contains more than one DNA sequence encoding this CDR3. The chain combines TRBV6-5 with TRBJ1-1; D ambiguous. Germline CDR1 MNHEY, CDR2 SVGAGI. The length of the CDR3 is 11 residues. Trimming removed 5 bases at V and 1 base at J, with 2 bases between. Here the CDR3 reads CASSRNTEAFF. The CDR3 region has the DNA TGTGCCAGCAGTCGGAACACTGAAGCTTTCTTT.

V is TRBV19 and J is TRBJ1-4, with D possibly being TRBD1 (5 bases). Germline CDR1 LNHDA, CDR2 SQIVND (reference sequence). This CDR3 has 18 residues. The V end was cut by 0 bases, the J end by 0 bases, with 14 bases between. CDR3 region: CASSIDRKSTATNEKLFF. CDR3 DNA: TGTGCCAGTAGTATAGATCGAAAATCGACAGCAACTAATGAAAAACTGTTTTTT. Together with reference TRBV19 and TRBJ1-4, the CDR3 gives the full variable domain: DGGITQSPKYLFRKEGQNVTLSCEQNLNHDAMYWYRQDPGQGLRLIYYSQIVNDFQKGDIAEGYSVSREKKESFPLTVTSAQKNPTAFYLCASSIDRKSTATNEKLFFGSGTQLSVL.

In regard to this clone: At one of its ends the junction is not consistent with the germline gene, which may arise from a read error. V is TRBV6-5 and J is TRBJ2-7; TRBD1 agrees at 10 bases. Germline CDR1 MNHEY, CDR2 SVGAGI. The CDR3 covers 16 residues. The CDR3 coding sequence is TGTGCCAGCAGTTACTCCGAGACAGGGGGCAGTTACGGGCAGTACTTC. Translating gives CASSYSETGGSYGQYF.

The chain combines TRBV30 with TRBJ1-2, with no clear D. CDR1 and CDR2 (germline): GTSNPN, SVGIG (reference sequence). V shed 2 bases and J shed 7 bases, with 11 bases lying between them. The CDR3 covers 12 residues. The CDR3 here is CAWSTGLVGYTF. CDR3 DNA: TGTGCCTGGAGTACCGGACTAGTTGGCTACACCTTC.

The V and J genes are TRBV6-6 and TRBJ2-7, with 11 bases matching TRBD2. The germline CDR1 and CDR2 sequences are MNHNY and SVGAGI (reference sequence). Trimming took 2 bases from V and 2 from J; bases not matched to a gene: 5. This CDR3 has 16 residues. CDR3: CASSYAPTSGAYEQYF. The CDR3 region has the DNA TGTGCCAGCAGTTACGCCCCGACTAGCGGGGCCTACGAGCAGTACTTC.

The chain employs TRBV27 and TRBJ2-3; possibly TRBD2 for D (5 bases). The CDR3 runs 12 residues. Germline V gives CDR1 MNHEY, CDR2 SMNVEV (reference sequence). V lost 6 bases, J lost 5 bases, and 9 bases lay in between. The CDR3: CASRPRGDTQYF. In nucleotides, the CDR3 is TGTGCCAGCAGACCACGGGGAGATACGCAGTATTTT.

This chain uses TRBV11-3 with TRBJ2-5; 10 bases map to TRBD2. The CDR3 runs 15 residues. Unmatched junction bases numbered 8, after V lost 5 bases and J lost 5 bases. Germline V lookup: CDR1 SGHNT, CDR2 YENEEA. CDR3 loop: CASSRTSGEFETQYF. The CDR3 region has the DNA TGTGCCAGCAGCCGCACTAGCGGGGAGTTTGAGACCCAGTACTTC.

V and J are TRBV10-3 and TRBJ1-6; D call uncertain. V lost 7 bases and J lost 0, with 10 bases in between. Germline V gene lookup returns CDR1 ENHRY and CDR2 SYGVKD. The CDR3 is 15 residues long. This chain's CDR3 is CAIMEGGSYNSPLHF. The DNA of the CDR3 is TGTGCCATCATGGAGGGTGGCTCCTATAATTCACCCCTCCACTTT.

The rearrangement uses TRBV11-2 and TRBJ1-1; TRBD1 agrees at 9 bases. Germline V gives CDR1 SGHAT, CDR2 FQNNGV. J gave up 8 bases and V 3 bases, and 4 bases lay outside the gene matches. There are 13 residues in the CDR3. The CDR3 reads CASSFNRGPEAFF. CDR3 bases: TGTGCCAGCAGCTTTAACAGGGGGCCCGAAGCTTTCTTT.

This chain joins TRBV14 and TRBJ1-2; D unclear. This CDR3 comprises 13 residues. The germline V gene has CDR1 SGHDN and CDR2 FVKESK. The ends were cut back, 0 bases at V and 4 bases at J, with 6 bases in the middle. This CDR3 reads CASSQDRSYGYTF. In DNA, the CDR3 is TGTGCCAGCAGCCAAGATCGGAGCTATGGCTACACCTTC.

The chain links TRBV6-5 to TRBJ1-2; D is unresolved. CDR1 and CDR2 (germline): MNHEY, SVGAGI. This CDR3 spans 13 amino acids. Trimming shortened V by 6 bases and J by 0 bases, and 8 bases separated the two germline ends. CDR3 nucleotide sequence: TGTGCCAGCAGCACCCCAGCTAACTATGGCTACACCTTC. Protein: CASSTPANYGYTF.

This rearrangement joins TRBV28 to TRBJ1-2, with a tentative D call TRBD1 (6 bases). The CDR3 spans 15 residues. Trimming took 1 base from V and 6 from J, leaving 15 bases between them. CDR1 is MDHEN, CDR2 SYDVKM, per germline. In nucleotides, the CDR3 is TGTGCCAGCAGTTTATTTCGGACAGAAGGAGATGGCTACACCTTC. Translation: CASSLFRTEGDGYTF.

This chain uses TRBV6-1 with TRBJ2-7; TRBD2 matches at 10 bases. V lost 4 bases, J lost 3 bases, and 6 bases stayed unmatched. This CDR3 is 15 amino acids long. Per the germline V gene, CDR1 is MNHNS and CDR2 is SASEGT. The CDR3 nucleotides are TGTGCCAGCAGTGCTACTAGCGGGATTTTCTACGAGCAGTACTTC. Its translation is CASSATSGIFYEQYF.